Shown below are 16 T cell receptor beta chains from a single sample sequenced in a study of long-term antiretroviral therapy in people with HIV. The authors ran the immunoSEQ assay, v3.0, at survey level. TCRdb's table, derived via immunoSEQ multiplex PCR, lists solely in-frame clones and lacks some. The sample consists of 9,500 or so clones, about 69% of them appearing once. The sample in question was unsorted PBMCs, obtained 1.8 years before starting antiretroviral therapy. The receptors stem from a man in his forties or fifties with HIV.

V usage is TRBV11-2 and J usage is TRBJ2-5, with 12 positions matching TRBD2. Germline CDR1 SGHAT, CDR2 FQNNGV. V lost 5 bases, J lost 2 bases, and 6 bases stayed unmatched. This CDR3 has 16 amino acids. This chain's CDR3 is CASSPGTSGRQETQYF. For the CDR3, the DNA is TGTGCCAGCAGCCCGGGGACTAGCGGGCGACAAGAGACCCAGTACTTC.

This chain links TRBV7-9 with TRBJ2-5; weak D call: TRBD1 (6 bases). CDR1 and CDR2 from the germline V gene are SEHNR and FQNEAQ (reference sequence). The CDR3 is 13 amino acids. The V end was cut by 3 bases, the J end by 5 bases, with 10 bases between. The CDR3: CASSLGAWETQYF. The CDR3 nucleotides are TGTGCCAGCAGCTTGGGGGCCTGGGAGACCCAGTACTTC.

This clone rates as medium-sized. This CDR3 is CASRQPTSGTLYF. CDR3 DNA sequence: TGTGCCAGCAGACAACCTACTTCCGGGACACTTTACTTC. The chain employs TRBV7-3 and TRBJ2-7; D possibly corresponds to TRBD1 (6 bases). Germline-derived CDR1 and CDR2 are SGHTA and FQGTGA. V was cut by 6 bases and J by 13 bases, with 22 bases left in between. The CDR3 covers 13 residues.

V gene TRBV6-6 combines with J gene TRBJ1-1; 7 positions match TRBD1. The CDR3 spans 15 residues. From germline, CDR1 is MNHNY and CDR2 SVGAGI (reference sequence). The junction had 3 bases not matched to a gene; V was cut back by 2 bases and J by 0 bases. The CDR3 loop is CASSYQDRVNTEAFF. The CDR3 DNA reads as TGTGCCAGCAGTTACCAAGACAGGGTGAACACTGAAGCTTTCTTT.

The chain carries TRBV29-1 and TRBJ2-7, with 8 bases that match TRBD1. Trimming removed 7 bases from V and 7 bases from J; junction bases left unmatched: 12. The CDR3 consists of 13 residues. Germline lookup yields CDR1 SQVTM and CDR2 ANQGSEA. The CDR3, as DNA: TGCAGCGCCATCCCGGACAGGGTCGGGGAGCAGTACTTC. It codes for CSAIPDRVGEQYF.

The table lists this clone with a count of one. This rearrangement joins TRBV20-1 to TRBJ1-1; D not resolved. The CDR3 extends over 10 amino acids. Germline lookup yields CDR1 DFQATT and CDR2 SNEGSKA (reference sequence). Trimming took off 4 bases at V and 4 bases at J, with 4 bases between the two ends. The CDR3 DNA reads as TGCAGTGCTACGCTCACTGAAGCTTTCTTT. It yields the protein CSATLTEAFF.

This clone showed up just once. The chain carries TRBV18 and TRBJ1-1; 7 nucleotides line up with TRBD1. Trimming removed 0 bases from V and 4 bases from J; junction bases left unmatched: 8. Germline V gene lookup returns CDR1 KGHSH and CDR2 LQKENI. This CDR3 has 16 amino acids. The CDR3 spells CASSPPGQFMGTEAFF. DNA of the CDR3: TGTGCCAGCTCACCACCGGGACAGTTTATGGGCACTGAAGCTTTCTTT.

This chain joins TRBV7-2 and TRBJ2-7, with D tentatively TRBD2 (6 bases). V lost 1 base and J 2 bases, leaving 12 bases between the germline ends. There are 15 residues in the CDR3. The V gene's germline CDR1 is SGHTA and CDR2 FQGNSA. The CDR3 loop is CASSLGGSGTYEQYF. As DNA, the CDR3 is TGTGCCAGCAGCTTAGGCGGTAGCGGCACCTACGAGCAGTACTTC.

The chain joins TRBV10-3 to TRBJ1-1; 8 positions agree with TRBD1. The CDR3 has 15 residues. V gave up 5 bases and J gave up 1 base; unmatched junction bases: 6. The V gene's germline CDR1 is ENHRY and CDR2 SYGVKD. CDR3 amino acids: CAISSWTGQNTEAFF. CDR3 nucleotide sequence: TGTGCCATCAGTTCCTGGACAGGGCAGAACACTGAAGCTTTCTTT.

The CDR3 coding sequence is TGCGCCAGCAGCCACCCCTCCGGTCAGGGGACAGTCAAAAACATTCAGTACTTC. It is translated as CASSHPSGQGTVKNIQYF. The rearrangement links TRBV4-1 to TRBJ2-4, with 7 bases identical to TRBD1. The CDR3 consists of 18 residues. In germline, CDR1 is MGHRA, CDR2 YSYEKL. V lost 3 bases and J lost 3; bases outside the gene matches: 14.

This clone was picked up one time. The chain recombines TRBV5-6 with TRBJ2-7, with a weak D call TRBD1 (6 bases). The CDR3 loop spans 14 amino acids. The ends were cut back, 1 base at V and 7 bases at J, with 15 bases in the middle. From germline, CDR1 is SGHDT and CDR2 YYEEEE. This CDR3 reads CASSLNNRAGEQYF. The CDR3, as DNA: TGTGCCAGCAGCTTGAATAACAGGGCTGGAGAGCAGTACTTC. The full variable domain, in which reference TRBV5-6 and TRBJ2-7 provide the parts outside the CDR3, is DAGVTQSPTHLIKTRGQQVTLRCSPKSGHDTVSWYQQALGQGPQFIFQYYEEEERQRGNFPDRFSGHQFPNYSSELNVNALLLGDSALYLCASSLNNRAGEQYFGPGTRLTVT.

The V call is TRBV30, the J call TRBJ1-4, with TRBD1 as a possible D gene (5 bases). Germline V gene data show CDR1 as GTSNPN and CDR2 as SVGIG (reference sequence). The CDR3 spans 15 residues. The ends were cut back, 2 bases at V and 5 bases at J, with 15 bases in the middle. The CDR3 sequence is CAWSIPQDLNEKLFF. For the CDR3, the DNA is TGTGCCTGGAGTATTCCACAGGATCTCAATGAAAAACTGTTTTTT.

This clone was detected a few times. The chain carries TRBV19 and TRBJ1-3; 7 bases agree with TRBD1. Germline values: CDR1 LNHDA, CDR2 SQIVND (reference sequence). This CDR3 contains 14 residues. Trimming took 4 bases from V and 2 from J; bases not matched to a gene: 2. The CDR3 here is CASSRQGTGNTIYF. CDR3 nucleotide sequence: TGTGCCAGTAGTAGACAGGGCACTGGAAACACCATATATTTT. The full variable domain, completed using reference TRBV19 and TRBJ1-3, is DGGITQSPKYLFRKEGQNVTLSCEQNLNHDAMYWYRQDPGQGLRLIYYSQIVNDFQKGDIAEGYSVSREKKESFPLTVTSAQKNPTAFYLCASSRQGTGNTIYFGEGSWLTVV.

The chain recombines TRBV19 with TRBJ1-3; D gene uncertain. Germline CDR1 and CDR2: LNHDA and SQIVND (reference sequence). CDR3 size: 15 residues. Trimming cost V 6 bases and J 0 bases, with 12 bases left between them. For the CDR3, the DNA is TGTGCCAGTAGCAGGCTCTCCTCCTCTGGAAACACCATATATTTT. Its protein product is CASSRLSSSGNTIYF.

This clone was seen only a few times. V usage is TRBV20-1 and J usage is TRBJ2-5; D is unclear. V was trimmed by 0 bases and J by 5 bases, leaving 4 bases between them. The CDR3 extends over 11 amino acids. Germline V gives CDR1 DFQATT, CDR2 SNEGSKA (reference sequence). The CDR3 spells CSARDRETQYF. The CDR3, as DNA: TGCAGTGCTAGAGATCGGGAGACCCAGTACTTC.

The gene calls are TRBV6-5 and TRBJ2-7, with TRBD2 identical over 13 bases. There are 15 residues in the CDR3. Germline V gene data show CDR1 as MNHEY and CDR2 as SVGAGI. Trimming removed 4 bases from V and 3 bases from J; junction bases left unmatched: 3. CDR3: CASSLGTSGDYEQYF. The DNA of the CDR3 is TGTGCCAGCAGTTTAGGGACTAGCGGGGACTACGAGCAGTACTTC.